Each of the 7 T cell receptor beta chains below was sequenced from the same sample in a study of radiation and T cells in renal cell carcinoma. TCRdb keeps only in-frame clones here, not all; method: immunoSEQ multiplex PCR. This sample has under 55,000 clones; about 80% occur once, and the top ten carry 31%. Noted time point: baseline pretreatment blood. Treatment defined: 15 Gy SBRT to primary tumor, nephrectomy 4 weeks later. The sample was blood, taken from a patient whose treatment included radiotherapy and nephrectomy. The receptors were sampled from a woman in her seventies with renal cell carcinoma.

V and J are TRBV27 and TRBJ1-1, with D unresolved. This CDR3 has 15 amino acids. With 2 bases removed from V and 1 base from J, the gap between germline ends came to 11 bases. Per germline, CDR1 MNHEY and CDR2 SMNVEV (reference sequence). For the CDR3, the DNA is TGTGCCAGCAGTTTAGGACCAAGCGGGAACACTGAAGCTTTCTTT. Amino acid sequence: CASSLGPSGNTEAFF.

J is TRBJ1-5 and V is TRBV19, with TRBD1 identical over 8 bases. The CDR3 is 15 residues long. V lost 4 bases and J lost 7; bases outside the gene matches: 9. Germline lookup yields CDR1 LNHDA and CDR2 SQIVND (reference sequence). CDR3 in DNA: TGTGCCAGTAGTAACGACAGGGGTCCGTCGCAGCCCCAGCATTTT. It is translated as CASSNDRGPSQPQHF.

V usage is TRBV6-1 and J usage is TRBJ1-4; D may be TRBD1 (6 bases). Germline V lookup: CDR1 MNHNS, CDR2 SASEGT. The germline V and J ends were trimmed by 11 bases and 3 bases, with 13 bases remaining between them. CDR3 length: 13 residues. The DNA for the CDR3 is TGTGCCGTTGGGGGGGCGGCTAATGAAAAACTGTTTTTT. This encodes CAVGGAANEKLFF.

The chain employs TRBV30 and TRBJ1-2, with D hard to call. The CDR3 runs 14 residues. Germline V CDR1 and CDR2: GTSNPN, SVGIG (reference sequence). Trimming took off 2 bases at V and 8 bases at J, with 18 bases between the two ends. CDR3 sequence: CAWSLRATSRGYTF. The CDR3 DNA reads TGTGCCTGGAGTTTGAGGGCCACCTCTCGGGGCTACACCTTC.

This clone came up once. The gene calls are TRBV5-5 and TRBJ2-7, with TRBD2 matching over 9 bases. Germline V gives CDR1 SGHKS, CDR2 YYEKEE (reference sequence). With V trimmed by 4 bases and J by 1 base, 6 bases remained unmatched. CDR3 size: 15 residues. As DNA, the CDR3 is TGTGCCAGCAGCCAGACTAGCGGAAATTCCTACGAGCAGTACTTC. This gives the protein CASSQTSGNSYEQYF. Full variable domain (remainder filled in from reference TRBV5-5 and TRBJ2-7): DAGVTQSPTHLIKTRGQQVTLRCSPISGHKSVSWYQQVLGQGPQFIFQYYEKEERGRGNFPDRFSARQFPNYSSELNVNALLLGDSALYLCASSQTSGNSYEQYFGPGTRLTVT.

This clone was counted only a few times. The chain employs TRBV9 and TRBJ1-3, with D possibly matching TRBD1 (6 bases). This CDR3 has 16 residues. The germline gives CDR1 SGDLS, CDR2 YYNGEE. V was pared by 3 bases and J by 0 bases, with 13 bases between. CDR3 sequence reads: CASSAHGQSSGNTIYF. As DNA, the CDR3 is TGTGCCAGCAGCGCGCATGGACAGAGCTCTGGAAACACCATATATTTT.

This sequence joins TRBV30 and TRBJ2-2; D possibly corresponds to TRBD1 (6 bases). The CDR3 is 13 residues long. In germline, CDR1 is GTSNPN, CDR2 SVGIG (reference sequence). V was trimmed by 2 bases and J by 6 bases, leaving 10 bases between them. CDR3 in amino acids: CAWSPGDPGELFF. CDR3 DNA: TGTGCCTGGAGTCCAGGGGATCCCGGGGAGCTGTTTTTT.